The entry below describes one T cell receptor beta chain. This clonotype was recorded at least ten times. The specificity of this receptor is unknown. Per-base quality was not reported, and no clone a single base away is much larger than it. This record belongs to a study of regulatory T cells in long-lasting Graves disease (dated by TCRdb to about 2021). Turning to the overall study: Antithyroid drugs had been taken for less than 3 months by newly diagnosed Graves' disease patients. Persistent Graves' disease patients were compared with newly diagnosed Graves' disease patients by peripheral blood TCR sequencing and RNA sequencing. The study was registered as a clinical trial and conducted in China. TCR sequencing covered about 13 persistent and approximately 20 newly diagnosed Graves' disease patients, approximately 33 samples in total.

What the time point label conveys for this sample: newly diagnosed GD, antithyroid drugs for less than 3 months. For both TCR sequencing and RNA sequencing, RNA was extracted from PBMCs in TRIzol. The diagnosis of Graves' disease was made according to American Thyroid Association guidelines. Recruitment of patients was carried out at an endocrinology department in Xi'an, China. Each patient gave about 10 milliliters of peripheral blood, collected in an EDTA anticoagulant tube. PBMCs were isolated by Ficoll Paque Plus density gradient separation without further T cell sorting. An Agilent 2100 Bioanalyzer and agarose gel were used to assess RNA quality, and a NanoDrop 2000 was used to measure RNA concentration. Overall study outcomes, separate from this receptor: Because the primary lesion, thyroid tissue, could not be accessed, the study looked at peripheral blood alone. The authors acknowledged the small sample size as a limitation that may reduce accuracy. Compared with newly diagnosed patients, patients with persistent Graves' disease had lower TCR Shannon entropy and fewer highly expanded clones, which suggests clonal expansion. Sequencing and analysis were restricted to the TCR beta chain. Persistent patients shared more public clonotypes among themselves (under 3,000) than newly diagnosed patients did (about 1,000).

The library was produced with multiplex PCR. The sequencer listed for this sample is Illumina HiSeq 4000. CDR3 regions were amplified by Arm-PCR with iRepertoire HTBI primers to construct TCR beta libraries. PCR products were gel purified before sequencing. As for the authors' bioinformatics: Across samples, approximately 68 TRBV and 14 TRBJ segments were identified and used for gene usage analysis of CDR3 amino acid clonotypes. COPE and FqMerger were used to merge the filtered high-quality paired reads into contigs. Contigs were aligned with BLAST to IMGT TRBV, TRBD and TRBJ reference genes, and CDR3 was defined per IMGT. Any clonotype with a frequency above 0.1% was classified as a highly expanded clone. Repertoire diversity was measured by Shannon entropy, and V-J evenness by the Gini coefficient. A clonotype found in more than one individual was treated as public. Through fastp at Q25 and MiXCR, TCRdb rebuilt clones from the public reads, retaining in-frame beta chains. Rows matching on CDR3 protein sequence are summarized as one entry with the most common DNA and genes. In this record, the V and J calls reflect TCRdb's handling and not the investigators' own analysis. The sample records around 480,000 distinct CDR3 sequences, 15% to 20% of which are singletons. The ten largest account for approximately 12% of the sample.

The data also belong to a second study, concerning T cells in Graves' hyperthyroidism and ophthalmopathy. Per the second study: Graves' hyperthyroidism was defined as stable when no progression to ophthalmopathy occurred over 18 months of follow-up. Hyperthyroidism patients were newly diagnosed, had a disease duration of under 2 months, and were aged 18 to 65 years. The study excluded patients with uncontrolled infections, other autoimmune diseases, pregnancy or lactation. Clinical symptoms, serum thyroxine and TRAb, thyroid ultrasound, and orbital computed tomography formed the basis for the diagnoses. The TCR CDR3 was subjected to a first round of RT-PCR using the HTBI primer set and the Qiagen OneStep RT-PCR kit. Most expanded thyroid clonotypes (frequency above 0.001) were also found in blood, which suggests that blood repertoires may mirror thyroid immune responses. A model built on a 13 V-J signature distinguished ophthalmopathy from stable hyperthyroidism, reaching roughly 88% sensitivity and 81.08% specificity in cross-validation and 80%/75% in testing. In validation, the model predicted progression to ophthalmopathy with about 71% sensitivity and approximately 74% specificity, a median of 6.5 months before onset. To identify TCR V-J signatures that set the groups apart, the researchers used a discovery cohort of 100 patients, made up of 43 with Graves' ophthalmopathy and some 55 with stable Graves' hyperthyroidism. Prospective prediction of ophthalmopathy was tested in an independent validation cohort of fewer than 20 hyperthyroidism patients and 15 to 17 patients who later progressed to ophthalmopathy. The roughly 91 discovery patients were randomly split 7:3 into training and test sets. Thyroid tissue and blood T-cell repertoires from six Graves' hyperthyroidism patients were also compared in the study. Following sampling, methimazole starting at 30 mg daily was given to hyperthyroidism patients, and high-dose intravenous methylprednisolone was given to ophthalmopathy patients. A second multiplex PCR round built the libraries, followed by size selection and purification. Sequencing of the libraries was done on an Illumina HiSeq2000 using paired-end 100 bp reads. SOAPnuke was used to process the raw data, with reads discarded if the reads contained adapters or uncalled bases, had a mean Phred below 15, or lacked an exact constant-primer or identifier match. High-quality paired reads were merged with COPE v1.2.5, and unique nucleotide sequences were defined as clonotypes. MiTCR v1.1 was used to align the clonotypes against IMGT TRBV, TRBD and TRBJ reference segments. The analysis included only V-J combinations with a frequency above 0.0001, which together covered 99% to 99.2% of the repertoires. A TCS score was defined as the ratio of F50 (clonal expansion) to E x V (chaos), with BLOSUM62-based TCRdist applied between CDR3 peptides within each V-J. Welch's t-statistics and random forest reduced fewer than 600 V-J features to 13, which were used in a naive Bayes classifier (R e1071). Sample size was not statistically predetermined, and investigators were not blinded to group allocation. The paper reports TCR Vbeta CDR3 sequencing of approximately 140 peripheral blood samples: around 45 ophthalmopathy, some 80 hyperthyroidism and approximately 17 progressor patients.

Sequencing used peripheral blood mononuclear cells (PBMCs), obtained at new diagnosis, from a patient treated with antithyroid drugs. This sequence originates from a man aged 40-55 years with Graves disease. Donor details come from another sample of the same person, matched by shared clones.

The DNA sequence follows: TGTGCCAGCAGTACCAGTCCCCGTGGCCAAGAGACCCAGTACTTC. It translates as CASSTSPRGQETQYF. The sequence joins TRBV28 to TRBJ2-5, with no confident D gene call. V and J lose 5 bases and 1 base, and a span of 14 bases separates them. The CDR3 numbers 15 residues from cysteine through phenylalanine. Only the CDR3 DNA stays, 45 bases, in frame from base 1. CDR1 and CDR2 are read off the germline V gene as MDHEN and SYDVKM.